This note documents a single T cell receptor beta chain sequence. What it binds is not known. The data originate from a study of cytomegalovirus exposure and HLA in healthy donors. Notes on the study in general: In vitro work confirmed that a few CMV-associated chains recognize CMV antigens.

The data were produced by immunoSEQ multiplex PCR, yet TCRdb's version contains in-frame clones alone and is incomplete. Here the sample spans 100,000 to 150,000 clones, roughly 89% being singletons. The CDR3 extends over 15 amino acids. The V gene lost 3 bases and the J gene lost 8 bases, with 18 bases spanning the gap. Germline V CDR1 and CDR2: SNHLY, FYNNEI. V gene TRBV2 combines with J gene TRBJ2-3; tentatively, D is TRBD1 (7 bases). The sequencing input was PBMCs. The source is a woman between 18 and 29 years old in good health and CMV-seronegative. Here the CDR3 DNA reads TGTGCCAGCAGTGAGGCCTCAATTCAGGGGGGTACGCAGTATTTT. It is translated as CASSEASIQGGTQYF.